A single sample is the source of the 9 T cell receptor beta chains below, sequenced in a study of T cells in Graves' hyperthyroidism and ophthalmopathy. TCR beta CDR3 regions were amplified from RNA transcripts. The HTBI primer set drove a first-round RT-PCR of the TCR CDR3. Using its own MiXCR run on the multiplex PCR reads, TCRdb lists one record per CDR3 protein. The table lists about 300,000 distinct CDR3 sequences, 16% of them singletons. Input material: blood. Every receptor here comes from a man aged 25-40 years with Graves' hyperthyroidism.

The rearrangement uses TRBV20-1 and TRBJ1-2; D may be TRBD1 (6 bases). Germline V gene lookup returns CDR1 DFQATT and CDR2 SNEGSKA (reference sequence). Deletions cut 3 bases from V and 0 bases from J, with 8 bases between. This CDR3 has 13 amino acids. CDR3 loop: CSASGQTNYGYTF. The CDR3 DNA reads as TGCAGTGCTAGTGGACAGACTAACTATGGCTACACCTTC.

The chain joins TRBV4-1 to TRBJ2-3, with a possible D match to TRBD2 (5 bases). Germline V lookup: CDR1 MGHRA, CDR2 YSYEKL. The V gene lost 4 bases and the J gene lost 8 bases, with 10 bases spanning the gap. This CDR3 region has 12 residues. The CDR3 loop reads CASSLPSPTQYF. For the CDR3, the DNA is TGCGCCAGCAGCCTACCTAGCCCTACGCAGTATTTT.

This clonotype was detected only a few times. The rearrangement uses TRBV29-1 and TRBJ2-5, with TRBD1 matching 9 bases. Germline trimming cut 8 bases from V and 5 bases from J; bases unmatched to any gene: 9. Per germline, CDR1 SQVTM and CDR2 ANQGSEA. The CDR3 spans 13 residues. The CDR3 DNA reads as TGCAGCACCCCGGGACAGGGCAGGGAGACCCAGTACTTC. Translated, it gives CSTPGQGRETQYF.

The chain couples TRBV10-2 to TRBJ1-5; a possible D gene is TRBD1 (6 bases). The V gene lost 7 bases and the J gene lost 5 bases, with 21 bases spanning the gap. The germline gives CDR1 WSHSY, CDR2 SAAADI. This CDR3 contains 16 residues. CDR3 residues: CASTGGGAAPHQPQHF. The DNA for the CDR3 is TGCGCCAGCACCGGAGGGGGGGCGGCTCCGCATCAGCCCCAGCATTTT.

This clonotype was seen ten or more times. The chain has TRBV5-6 and TRBJ1-2; D unresolved. Germline CDR1 and CDR2: SGHDT and YYEEEE. This CDR3 contains 12 residues. Deletions cut 5 bases from V and 5 bases from J, with 10 bases between. The CDR3 protein is CASSLSRYGYTF. In DNA, the CDR3 is TGTGCCAGCAGTTTATCCCGGTATGGCTACACCTTC. Looking up the rest from reference TRBV5-6 and TRBJ1-2 gives the full variable domain: DAGVTQSPTHLIKTRGQQVTLRCSPKSGHDTVSWYQQALGQGPQFIFQYYEEEERQRGNFPDRFSGHQFPNYSSELNVNALLLGDSALYLCASSLSRYGYTFGSGTRLTVV.

The chain combines TRBV27 with TRBJ2-1; 8 bases line up with TRBD2. Germline V gives CDR1 MNHEY, CDR2 SMNVEV (reference sequence). There are 16 residues in the CDR3. Losses at the gene ends were 5 bases for V and 6 bases for J; bases not matched to a gene: 12. The CDR3 nucleotides read TGTGCCAGCAGTATCTCGATAGCGGGACTAGGCAATGAGCAGTTCTTC. Translated: CASSISIAGLGNEQFF.

The V and J genes are TRBV12-3 or TRBV12-4 and TRBJ1-2; weak D call: TRBD1 (5 bases). The CDR3 has 15 residues. V shed 5 bases and J shed 6 bases, with 19 bases lying between them. DNA for the CDR3: TGTGCCAGCAGTCGTGTCGGACATGCAAGGGATGGCTACACCTTC. Residues: CASSRVGHARDGYTF.

This clonotype was seen at least ten times. The chain joins TRBV20-1 to TRBJ2-1; perhaps D is TRBD1 or TRBD2 (6 bases each). Germline CDR1 and CDR2: DFQATT and SNEGSKA (reference sequence). This CDR3 has 14 amino acids. Deletions cut 5 bases from V and 0 bases from J, with 11 bases between. The CDR3 bases are TGCAGTGCTCCGAAGGGGGGCTCCTACAATGAGCAGTTCTTC. Amino acids: CSAPKGGSYNEQFF.

This clonotype has a count of ten or more. The DNA for the CDR3 is TGTGCCAGCAGTTACCCGGGAGCCGTACAAGAGACCCAGTACTTC. It encodes CASSYPGAVQETQYF. This chain connects TRBV6-6 to TRBJ2-5; TRBD2 is a possible D gene (6 bases). This CDR3 is 15 amino acids long. From germline, CDR1 is MNHNY and CDR2 SVGAGI (reference sequence). V lost 2 bases to trimming and J lost 2 bases, with 12 bases between them.